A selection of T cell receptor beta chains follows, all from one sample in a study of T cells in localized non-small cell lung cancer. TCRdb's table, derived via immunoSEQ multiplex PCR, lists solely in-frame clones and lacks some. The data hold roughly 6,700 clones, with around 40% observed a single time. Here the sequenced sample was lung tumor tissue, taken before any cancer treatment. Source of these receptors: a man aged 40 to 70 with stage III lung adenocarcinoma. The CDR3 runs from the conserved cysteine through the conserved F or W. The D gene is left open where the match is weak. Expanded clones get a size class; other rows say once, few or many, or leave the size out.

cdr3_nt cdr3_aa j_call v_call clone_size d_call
TGTGCCAGCTCACCAGTCCAGGGGGACACTGAAGCTTTCTTT CASSPVQGDTEAFF TRBJ1-1 TRBV18 - TRBD1
TGTGCCAGTAGTTTCAGCGGGACCATCTACGAGCAGTACTTC CASSFSGTIYEQYF TRBJ2-7 TRBV19 - TRBD2
TGCGCCAGCAGCAGAACAGGGGGCTTGGATTCACCCCTCCACTTT CASSRTGGLDSPLHF TRBJ1-6 TRBV5-1 - TRBD1
TGTGCCAGCAAAACAGCTAACACTGAAGCTTTCTTT CASKTANTEAFF TRBJ1-1 TRBV9 - -
TGTGCCAGCAGCGTAGGGTCCTCAAGCTACGAGCAGTACTTC CASSVGSSSYEQYF TRBJ2-7 TRBV9 - -
TGTGCCAGCTCACCACCGGGCGAGAAACAGTTCTTC CASSPPGEKQFF TRBJ2-1 TRBV18 - -
TGTGCCAGTAGTTCTGGTACTGGACAGGGAAGGAACGAGCAGTACTTC CASSSGTGQGRNEQYF TRBJ2-7 TRBV19 - TRBD1
TGTGCCAGTACCAATCTTAAGGGAAGTGGGGGCCAAGAGACCCAGTACTTC CASTNLKGSGGQETQYF TRBJ2-5 TRBV19 - -
TGTGCCAGCAGTGAAAGAGAAATCTTGATGAACACTGAAGCTTTCTTT CASSEREILMNTEAFF TRBJ1-1 TRBV9 few -
TGCGCCAGCAGCCGGGGTCAGGCGGGGGGCCCCACCGGGGAGCTGTTTTTT CASSRGQAGGPTGELFF TRBJ2-2 TRBV5-1 few TRBD2
TGTGCCAGCAGTGCCCCTTCCTTCCCGGGGTACCAAGAGACCCAGTACTTC CASSAPSFPGYQETQYF TRBJ2-5 TRBV6-8 few -
TGTGCCAGCTCAACTGGGACAGGGGGAAGGGAGACCCAGTACTTC CASSTGTGGRETQYF TRBJ2-5 TRBV18 - TRBD1
TGCGCCAGCAGCCAAAGGAGGGCAGACCAGCCCCAGCATTTT CASSQRRADQPQHF TRBJ1-5 TRBV1 few -
TGTGCCAGCAGTTTTATAGGCGGGACAGGGGGCACAGATACGCAGTATTTT CASSFIGGTGGTDTQYF TRBJ2-3 TRBV6-8 - TRBD1
TGTGCCAGCAGCCTCCTCCGGGACAGGGAGGAGTTCTTC CASSLLRDREEFF TRBJ2-1 TRBV7-2 - TRBD1
TGCGCCAGCAGCCAAGACGGGGGCGGTACGCAGTATTTT CASSQDGGGTQYF TRBJ2-3 TRBV1 - -
TGTGCCAGCAGTTTCGGACGTACGAGGTTAGGTGAGCAGTTCTTC CASSFGRTRLGEQFF TRBJ2-1 TRBV11-3 - -
TGTGCCACCAGCAGAGTCCCGGCCGGGAGAGGCGGCTCCTACGAGCAGTACTTC CATSRVPAGRGGSYEQYF TRBJ2-7 TRBV15 few -
TGTGCCAGCATAAGGAACCCTTACATAATGAACACTGAAGCTTTCTTT CASIRNPYIMNTEAFF TRBJ1-1 TRBV6-9 few -
TGTGCCAGCAGCGTAACGGGGGGCGTTGAGGAAAAACTGTTTTTT CASSVTGGVEEKLFF TRBJ1-4 TRBV9 - -
TGTGCCAGCAGTCCCCATTGGGAGGGGGGAAATGAGCAGTTCTTC CASSPHWEGGNEQFF TRBJ2-1 TRBV11-3 - -
TGCGCCAGCAGCCCCGGGGCAGAGAACACTGAAGCTTTCTTT CASSPGAENTEAFF TRBJ1-1 TRBV5-1 - -
TGCAGCGTTGAGGTCTCTGGGGCCAACGTCCTGACTTTC CSVEVSGANVLTF TRBJ2-6 TRBV29-1 - -
TGTGCCACCAGCGGAGAGCTGAGTCGGGATGGCTACACCTTC CATSGELSRDGYTF TRBJ1-2 TRBV15 - -
TGTGCCTGGAGTGGGCAGGCGAACACCGGGGAGCTGTTTTTT CAWSGQANTGELFF TRBJ2-2 TRBV30 - -
TGTGCCAGTAGTATAGCGGAGGGGGACGAGCAGTACTTC CASSIAEGDEQYF TRBJ2-7 TRBV19 - -
TGTGCCAGTAGGGACAGCAATCAGCCCCAGCATTTT CASRDSNQPQHF TRBJ1-5 TRBV19 few -
TGTGCCTGGAGTTTCCAGGGCCGGGGTGGCAATCAGCCCCAGCATTTT CAWSFQGRGGNQPQHF TRBJ1-5 TRBV30 - -
TGTGCCAGCAGCGGACAGGGGAACACTGAAGCTTTCTTT CASSGQGNTEAFF TRBJ1-1 TRBV9 - TRBD1
TGTGCCAGTGAGTACCCCGGGACCTACGAGCAGTACTTC CASEYPGTYEQYF TRBJ2-7 TRBV10-3 - -
TGCGCCAGCAGCCAAGATCTCAGCGGGAACCCCACCGGGGAGCTGTTTTTT CASSQDLSGNPTGELFF TRBJ2-2 TRBV1 few -
TGTGCCAGCAGTGAAGGACAGTTCATGAACACTGAAGCTTTCTTT CASSEGQFMNTEAFF TRBJ1-1 TRBV6-1 medium-sized -